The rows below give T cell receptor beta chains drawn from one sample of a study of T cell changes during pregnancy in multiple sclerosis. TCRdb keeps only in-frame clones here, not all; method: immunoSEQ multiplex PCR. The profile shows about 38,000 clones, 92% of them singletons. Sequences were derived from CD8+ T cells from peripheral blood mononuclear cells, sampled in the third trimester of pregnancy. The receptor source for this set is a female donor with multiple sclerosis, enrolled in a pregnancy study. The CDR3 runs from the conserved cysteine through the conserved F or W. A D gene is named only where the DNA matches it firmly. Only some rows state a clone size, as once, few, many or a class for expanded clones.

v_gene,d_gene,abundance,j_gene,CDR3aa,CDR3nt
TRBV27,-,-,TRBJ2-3,CASSGQRSTDTQYF,TGTGCCAGCAGTGGACAGAGAAGCACAGATACGCAGTATTTT
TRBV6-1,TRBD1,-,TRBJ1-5,CASRTDRASQPQHF,TGTGCCAGCAGAACGGACAGGGCGTCTCAGCCCCAGCATTTT
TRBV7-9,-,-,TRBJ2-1,CASSLIEFNEQFF,TGTGCCAGCAGCTTAATAGAATTCAATGAGCAGTTCTTC
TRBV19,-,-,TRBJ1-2,CASSPPDRLSYGYTF,TGTGCCAGTAGTCCTCCCGACAGGCTTTCCTATGGCTACACCTTC
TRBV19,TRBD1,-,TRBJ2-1,CATRTGTYNEQFF,TGTGCCACCAGGACAGGAACTTACAATGAGCAGTTCTTC
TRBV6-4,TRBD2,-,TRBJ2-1,CASSARAGEYNEQFF,TGTGCCAGCAGTGCCCGGGCGGGAGAATACAATGAGCAGTTCTTC
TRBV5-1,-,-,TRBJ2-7,CASSSSRGPNEQYF,TGCGCCAGCAGCTCGTCGCGGGGGCCCAACGAGCAGTACTTC
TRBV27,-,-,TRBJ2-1,CASSLMVGSYNEQFF,TGTGCCAGCAGTTTAATGGTTGGGAGTTACAATGAGCAGTTCTTC
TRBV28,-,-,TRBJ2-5,CASSYRVQETQYF,TGTGCCAGCAGTTACAGGGTGCAAGAGACCCAGTACTTC
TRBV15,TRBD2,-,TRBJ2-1,CATSGAGLAGGPWQFF,TGTGCCACCAGCGGGGCAGGACTAGCGGGAGGGCCTTGGCAGTTCTTC
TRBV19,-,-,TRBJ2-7,CASSIDQGGAYEQYF,TGTGCCAGTAGTATAGATCAGGGGGGCGCCTACGAGCAGTACTTC
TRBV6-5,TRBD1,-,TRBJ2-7,CASNAPGQGTYEQYF,TGTGCCAGCAACGCACCGGGACAGGGGACCTACGAGCAGTACTTC
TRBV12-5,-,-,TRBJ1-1,CASGQTPGDTEAFF,TGTGCTAGTGGGCAGACACCGGGGGACACTGAAGCTTTCTTT
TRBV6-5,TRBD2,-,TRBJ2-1,CASKRTSGSNEQFF,TGTGCCAGCAAAAGGACTAGCGGGTCCAATGAGCAGTTCTTC
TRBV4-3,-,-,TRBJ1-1,CASSQDRGGGTEAFF,TGCGCCAGCAGCCAAGATCGAGGGGGGGGGACTGAAGCTTTCTTT
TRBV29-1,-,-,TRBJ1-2,CSVEKPVDGYTF,TGCAGCGTTGAAAAGCCGGTGGATGGCTACACCTTC
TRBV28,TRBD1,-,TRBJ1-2,CASSLAREGQGARGYTF,TGTGCCAGCAGTTTGGCCCGAGAAGGACAGGGGGCGCGGGGCTACACCTTC
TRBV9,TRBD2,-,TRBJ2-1,CASSESGTVYNEQFF,TGTGCCAGCAGTGAGAGCGGGACTGTCTACAATGAGCAGTTCTTC
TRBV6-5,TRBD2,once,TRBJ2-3,CASRSFNGGTDTQYF,TGTGCCAGCAGGTCCTTCAACGGGGGGACAGATACGCAGTATTTT
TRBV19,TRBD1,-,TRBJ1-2,CASTPDRGGYGYTF,TGTGCCAGTACCCCAGACAGGGGTGGATATGGCTACACCTTC